The 11 T cell receptor beta chains below were found in one sample sequenced in a study of cytomegalovirus exposure and HLA in healthy donors. PCR was performed using 60 Vbeta and 13 Jbeta primers. Generated by immunoSEQ multiplex PCR, the TCRdb table keeps only in-frame clones and is missing some. The sample records 150,000 to 170,000 clones, about 83% being singletons. Sequencing used PBMCs. Receptors were obtained from a woman in her thirties or forties in good health and CMV-seronegative.

The chain links TRBV27 to TRBJ1-2, with TRBD1 matching over 7 bases. The CDR3 sequence is 14 residues long. V was clipped by 2 bases and J by 5 bases; unmatched bases: 5. The germline V gene has CDR1 MNHEY and CDR2 SMNVEV (reference sequence). CDR3 in amino acids: CASSLVRGRYGYTF. CDR3 in DNA: TGTGCCAGCAGTTTAGTTAGGGGGCGTTATGGCTACACCTTC.

The gene calls are TRBV5-4 and TRBJ2-5; D might be TRBD2 (6 bases). The V end lost 1 base, the J end lost 4 bases, and 11 bases lay between the germline ends. This CDR3 comprises 14 residues. Germline V gives CDR1 SGHNT, CDR2 YYREEE (reference sequence). CDR3 bases: TGTGCCAGCAGCTTGCGGGGACTGACAGAGACCCAGTACTTC. It is translated as CASSLRGLTETQYF.

This clone was recorded once. The chain has TRBV7-8 and TRBJ2-1; TRBD1 matches 10 bases. There are 18 residues in the CDR3. With 6 bases clipped from V and 0 bases from J, the junction kept 11 bases outside the gene matches. The germline gives CDR1 SGHVS, CDR2 FQNEAQ. CDR3 DNA: TGTGCCAGCAGACCGGTGGGACAGGGGTCGAGCTCCTACAATGAGCAGTTCTTC. Its protein is CASRPVGQGSSSYNEQFF.

The rearrangement links TRBV2 to TRBJ2-1, with TRBD2 as a possible D gene (5 bases). Germline CDR1 and CDR2: SNHLY and FYNNEI. The length of the CDR3 is 17 residues. V was cut by 3 bases and J by 1 base, with 16 bases left in between. The CDR3 DNA sequence: TGTGCCAGCAGTGAGTCCGCTAGCCCCACTTCCTACAATGAGCAGTTCTTC. Its translation is CASSESASPTSYNEQFF.

This clone was seen a few times. V usage is TRBV7-8 and J usage is TRBJ1-6, with D possibly being TRBD1 (5 bases). Between the trimmed V and J ends, which lost 7 bases and 5 bases, there was a span of 12 bases. Looked up from germline, CDR1 is SGHVS and CDR2 is FQNEAQ. The CDR3 extends over 14 amino acids. This CDR3 reads CASNSGYHNSPLHF. The CDR3 region has the DNA TGTGCCAGCAACTCAGGGTACCATAATTCACCCCTCCACTTT.

The rearrangement links TRBV2 to TRBJ1-1, with 8 bases that match TRBD1. Germline trimming cut 5 bases from V and 3 bases from J; bases unmatched to any gene: 8. Germline V gene data show CDR1 as SNHLY and CDR2 as FYNNEI. CDR3 length: 15 amino acids. CDR3 nucleotides: TGTGCCAGCAGTCTACAGGGGGGTCAGGACACTGAAGCTTTCTTT. It specifies CASSLQGGQDTEAFF. The full variable domain, in which reference TRBV2 and TRBJ1-1 provide the parts outside the CDR3, is EPEVTQTPSHQVTQMGQEVILRCVPISNHLYFYWYRQILGQKVEFLVSFYNNEISEKSEIFDDQFSVERPDGSNFTLKIRSTKLEDSAMYFCASSLQGGQDTEAFFGQGTRLTVV.

The chain employs TRBV10-3 and TRBJ1-1; D may be TRBD1 (5 bases). This CDR3 spans 13 amino acids. Germline-derived CDR1 and CDR2 are ENHRY and SYGVKD. The V and J ends lost 6 bases and 3 bases respectively, with 11 bases between them. Here the CDR3 reads CAISQGEDTEAFF. The CDR3 region has the DNA TGTGCCATCAGCCAGGGCGAGGACACTGAAGCTTTCTTT.

The chain couples TRBV5-1 to TRBJ1-1, with D hard to call. The germline CDR1 and CDR2 sequences are SGHRS and YFSETQ. The CDR3 has 14 amino acids. V lost 9 bases and J 1 base, leaving 16 bases between the germline ends. CDR3 coding DNA: TGCGCCACCCGGTTGGGCCTTGGGAACACTGAAGCTTTCTTT. This codes for CATRLGLGNTEAFF. The full variable domain, in which reference TRBV5-1 and TRBJ1-1 provide the parts outside the CDR3, is KAGVTQTPRYLIKTRGQQVTLSCSPISGHRSVSWYQQTPGQGLQFLFEYFSETQRNKGNFPGRFSGRQFSNSRSEMNVSTLELGDSALYLCATRLGLGNTEAFFGQGTRLTVV.

The chain has TRBV30 and TRBJ2-6; TRBD2 might be the D (5 bases). V shed 1 base and J shed 0 bases, with 13 bases lying between them. CDR3 length: 17 residues. Per germline, CDR1 GTSNPN and CDR2 SVGIG (reference sequence). CDR3 residues: CAWSDVGGLSGANVLTF. CDR3 nucleotide sequence: TGTGCCTGGAGTGACGTGGGCGGGCTCTCTGGGGCCAACGTCCTGACTTTC.

The chain combines TRBV15 with TRBJ1-3; D is perhaps TRBD1 (5 bases). This CDR3 comprises 15 residues. Germline V gene lookup returns CDR1 LNHNV and CDR2 YYDKDF (reference sequence). V lost 1 base and J lost 0, with 7 bases in between. The CDR3 DNA reads TGTGCCACCAGCAGAGGACAGCTCTCTGGAAACACCATATATTTT. Encoded protein: CATSRGQLSGNTIYF.

The chain has TRBV29-1 and TRBJ1-2; TRBD1 is a possible D gene (6 bases). Germline V gene lookup returns CDR1 SQVTM and CDR2 ANQGSEA. V was shortened by 4 bases and J by 3 bases, with 9 bases between the two germline ends. The length of the CDR3 is 12 residues. The CDR3 spells CSVAEGDYGYTF. The CDR3 nucleotides are TGCAGCGTTGCTGAGGGGGACTATGGCTACACCTTC. The complete variable domain, with remaining parts taken from reference TRBV29-1 and TRBJ1-2, reads SAVISQKPSRDICQRGTSLTIQCQVDSQVTMMFWYRQQPGQSLTLIATANQGSEATYESGFVIDKFPISRPNLTFSTLTVSNMSPEDSSIYLCSVAEGDYGYTFGSGTRLTVV.